This T cell receptor beta chain was sequenced for a study of OX40 agonist ivuxolimab in advanced cancers. The table came from immunoSEQ multiplex PCR; TCRdb's copy has only in-frame clones and leaves some out. The repertoire consists of around 26,000 clones, with roughly 91% occurring once and the leading ten covering about 50%. Germline loops: CDR1 WNHNN, CDR2 SYGVQD (reference sequence). The CDR3 length is 16 residues. V was clipped by 0 bases and J by 7 bases; unmatched bases: 10. The source material was CD4+ or CD8+ T cells sorted from blood, sampled in a trial of the OX40 agonist ivuxolimab. The V and J genes are TRBV10-1 and TRBJ2-7; 9 bases agree with TRBD2. This TCR derives from an adult with an advanced solid tumor such as melanoma, head and neck, liver or kidney cancer. The chain's CDR3 is CASSESLAGPPSEQYF. CDR3 coding DNA: TGCGCCAGCAGTGAGTCCCTAGCGGGACCCCCAAGTGAGCAGTACTTC.